A selection of T cell receptor beta chains follows, all from one sample in a study of OX40 agonist ivuxolimab in advanced cancers. TCRdb's table, derived via immunoSEQ multiplex PCR, lists solely in-frame clones and lacks some. The table has 65,000 to 70,000 clones, 87% seen once. The sequencing here drew on CD4+ or CD8+ T cells sorted from blood, taken in a trial of the OX40 agonist ivuxolimab. The receptor source for this set is an adult with an advanced solid tumor such as melanoma, head and neck, liver or kidney cancer. Both conserved end residues are part of each CDR3. The order of the fields is CDR3 protein, CDR3 DNA, V gene, clone size, D gene, J gene. A D gene is named only where the DNA matches it firmly. Only part of the rows carry a size: once, few, many, or a class if the clone is expanded.

CDR3: CASSFEGVTQYF
DNA: TGTGCCAGCAGCTTCGAGGGGGTTACGCAGTATTTT
V: TRBV11-3
size: once
D: .
J: TRBJ2-3

CDR3: CASSKGGGRYNEQFF
DNA: TGTGCCAGTAGTAAAGGTGGGGGGCGGTACAATGAGCAGTTCTTC
V: TRBV19
size: .
D: .
J: TRBJ2-1

CDR3: CASSSLGYEQFF
DNA: TGTGCCAGCAGCTCTCTTGGGTATGAGCAGTTCTTC
V: TRBV7-2
size: .
D: .
J: TRBJ2-1

CDR3: CASSSEGNQPQHF
DNA: TGTGCCAGCAGCAGTGAGGGGAATCAGCCCCAGCATTTT
V: TRBV21-1
size: once
D: .
J: TRBJ1-5

CDR3: CASSLYRVGITGELFF
DNA: TGTGCCAGCAGCTTGTACAGGGTAGGGATCACCGGGGAGCTGTTTTTT
V: TRBV7-9
size: .
D: .
J: TRBJ2-2

CDR3: CASRDLVIGGVDTGELFF
DNA: TGTGCAAGTCGTGACTTGGTTATAGGAGGCGTCGACACCGGGGAGCTGTTTTTT
V: TRBV12-2
size: .
D: .
J: TRBJ2-2

CDR3: CASSVGGRGAGYEQYF
DNA: TGTGCCAGCAGCGTAGGAGGCAGGGGGGCGGGTTACGAGCAGTACTTC
V: TRBV9
size: .
D: .
J: TRBJ2-7

CDR3: CASEGTSGGYNEQFF
DNA: TGTGCCAGCGAGGGGACTAGCGGGGGCTACAATGAGCAGTTCTTC
V: TRBV13
size: .
D: TRBD2
J: TRBJ2-1

CDR3: CASSLAGQKETQYF
DNA: TGTGCCAGCAGCTTAGCGGGCCAGAAAGAGACCCAGTACTTC
V: TRBV7-2
size: .
D: .
J: TRBJ2-5

CDR3: CASTPWGGKTEAFF
DNA: TGTGCCAGCACCCCGTGGGGGGGGAAAACTGAAGCTTTCTTT
V: TRBV6-1
size: .
D: .
J: TRBJ1-1

CDR3: CASNRAGTDNSPLHF
DNA: TGTGCCAGCAATCGAGCCGGGACAGACAATTCACCCCTCCACTTT
V: TRBV2
size: .
D: TRBD1
J: TRBJ1-6

CDR3: CASSMDGGQGYTF
DNA: TGCGCCAGCAGCATGGATGGGGGACAGGGCTACACCTTC
V: TRBV5-1
size: .
D: TRBD1
J: TRBJ1-2

CDR3: CASSPPGKLEAWLTEAFF
DNA: TGTGCCAGCAGCCCGCCCGGTAAGCTAGAGGCTTGGCTGACTGAAGCTTTCTTT
V: TRBV13
size: .
D: .
J: TRBJ1-1

CDR3: CASKDTEAFF
DNA: TGTGCCAGCAAGGACACTGAAGCTTTCTTT
V: TRBV6-1
size: .
D: .
J: TRBJ1-1

CDR3: CASSSTGGGNSPLHF
DNA: TGTGCCAGCAGCTCGACAGGTGGTGGCAATTCACCCCTCCACTTT
V: TRBV5-4
size: once
D: .
J: TRBJ1-6

CDR3: CASGLGALGTQYF
DNA: TGTGCTAGTGGTTTAGGTGCTCTCGGGACCCAGTACTTC
V: TRBV12-5
size: .
D: .
J: TRBJ2-5

CDR3: CASSLGPQDTGNTIYF
DNA: TGTGCTAGCAGCTTAGGTCCGCAGGATACTGGAAACACCATATATTTT
V: TRBV7-7
size: .
D: .
J: TRBJ1-3

CDR3: CASSYSGTREETQYF
DNA: TGTGCCAGCAGTTACTCCGGGACTAGAGAAGAGACCCAGTACTTC
V: TRBV6-5
size: .
D: TRBD2
J: TRBJ2-5

CDR3: CASRAGTEHSPLHF
DNA: TGTGCCAGCCGCGCCGGGACCGAACATTCACCCCTCCACTTT
V: TRBV2
size: .
D: .
J: TRBJ1-6

CDR3: CASSESRGINEQFF
DNA: TGCGCCAGCAGCGAGTCACGGGGGATTAATGAGCAGTTCTTC
V: TRBV10-1
size: .
D: .
J: TRBJ2-1

CDR3: CASTGRSGEQFF
DNA: TGTGCTAGTACGGGGCGGTCTGGTGAGCAGTTCTTC
V: TRBV12-5
size: .
D: .
J: TRBJ2-1

CDR3: CASSGGPVGEAFF
DNA: TGTGCCAGCAGTGGTGGACCGGTGGGTGAAGCTTTCTTT
V: TRBV2
size: few
D: .
J: TRBJ1-1

CDR3: CASRRGPGNYGYTF
DNA: TGTGCCAGCAGGAGAGGGCCCGGGAACTATGGCTACACCTTC
V: TRBV27
size: .
D: .
J: TRBJ1-2

CDR3: CASSYSRGLGGYTF
DNA: TGTGCCAGCAGTTACTCGCGGGGACTCGGAGGCTACACCTTC
V: TRBV6-5
size: .
D: .
J: TRBJ1-2

CDR3: CASSLTDRTYEQYF
DNA: TGTGCCAGCAGCTTAACGGACAGGACCTACGAGCAGTACTTC
V: TRBV7-8
size: .
D: TRBD1
J: TRBJ2-7

CDR3: CASSLATGGDTQYF
DNA: TGCGCCAGCAGCTTAGCAACCGGTGGAGATACGCAGTATTTT
V: TRBV5-1
size: once
D: .
J: TRBJ2-3